This T cell receptor (beta chain) derives from a study of blood T cell repertoires in COVID-19. Study at large: The United States, Italy and Spain supplied acute and convalescent COVID-19 samples. PBMCs, B-cell-depleted T cells, or T cells provided the cDNA or gDNA that made up the material.

Assay: immunoSEQ multiplex PCR; the TCRdb copy retains only in-frame clones and omits some. The sample gives 140,000 to 150,000 clones, 81% of which show up once; about 7.5% is in the top ten. This CDR3 region has 15 residues. The junction had 6 bases not matched to a gene; V was cut back by 6 bases and J by 5 bases. CDR1 MGHDK and CDR2 SYGVNS come from the germline V gene. This TCR was recovered from a human donor in a cohort sampled during active COVID-19. Sequenced material: peripheral blood. This chain uses TRBV25-1 with TRBJ2-4; TRBD2 matches 11 bases. The CDR3 here is CASSVAGGSENIQYF. CDR3 bases: TGTGCCAGCAGCGTAGCGGGAGGGAGCGAAAACATTCAGTACTTC.